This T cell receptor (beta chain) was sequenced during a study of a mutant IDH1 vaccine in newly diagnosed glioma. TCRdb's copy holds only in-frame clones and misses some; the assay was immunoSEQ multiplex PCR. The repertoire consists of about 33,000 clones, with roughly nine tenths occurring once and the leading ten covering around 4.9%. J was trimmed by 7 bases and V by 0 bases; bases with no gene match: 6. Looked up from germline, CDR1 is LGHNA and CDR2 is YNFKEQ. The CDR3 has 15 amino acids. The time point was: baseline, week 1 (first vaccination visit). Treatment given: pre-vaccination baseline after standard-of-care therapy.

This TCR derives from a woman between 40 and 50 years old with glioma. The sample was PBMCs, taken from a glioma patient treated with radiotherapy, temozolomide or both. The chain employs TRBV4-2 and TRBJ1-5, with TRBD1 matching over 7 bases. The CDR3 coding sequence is TGTGCCAGCAGCCAAGACAGACAGGGAAGGCAGCCCCAGCATTTT. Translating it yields CASSQDRQGRQPQHF.